Listed below are T cell receptor beta chains from one sample, sequenced in a study of Ad26.COV2.S vaccination and SARS-CoV-2 variants. Assay used: immunoSEQ multiplex PCR; TCRdb lists only in-frame clones, some missing. The sample yields roughly 100,000 clones, about 78% seen once. The specimen was peripheral blood, collected after recovery from COVID-19. The source of these receptors is a human donor who had recovered from COVID-19. Both conserved end residues are part of each CDR3. The D gene is left open where the match is weak. Clone size, where shown, is once, few, many, or a class for clones that have expanded.

>-|TRBJ2-3|TRBD2|TRBV3-1/TRBV3-2
CASSQVTRAGEGTDTQYF
TGTGCCAGCAGCCAAGTCACGCGAGCGGGGGAAGGCACAGATACGCAGTATTTT
>-|TRBJ1-1|TRBD1|TRBV9
CASSAGGVGTEAFF
TGTGCCAGCAGCGCAGGGGGCGTCGGAACTGAAGCTTTCTTT
>-|TRBJ2-6|-|TRBV7-2
CASSPRMISSGANVLTF
TGTGCCAGCAGCCCCCGGATGATTAGCTCTGGGGCCAACGTCCTGACTTTC
>-|TRBJ2-5|-|TRBV6-1
CASSEAGGLGTQYF
TGTGCCAGCAGTGAAGCAGGAGGGTTGGGGACCCAGTACTTC
>few|TRBJ1-1|-|TRBV18
CASSPGPSDGLAFF
TGTGCCAGCTCTCCGGGCCCAAGCGACGGACTTGCTTTCTTT
>-|TRBJ2-7|-|TRBV5-4
CASSFSKLGEQYF
TGTGCCAGCAGCTTCTCAAAATTAGGGGAGCAGTACTTC
>-|TRBJ2-7|TRBD2|TRBV5-1
CASSGRGSAYEQYF
TGCGCCAGCAGCGGGCGGGGGTCCGCCTACGAGCAGTACTTC
>-|TRBJ2-1|TRBD1|TRBV10-1
CASSRDRVGNEQFF
TGCGCCAGCAGCCGGGACAGGGTGGGTAATGAGCAGTTCTTC
>-|TRBJ1-1|-|TRBV27
CASSLVGGLMNTEAFF
TGTGCCAGCAGTTTAGTAGGCGGATTGATGAACACTGAAGCTTTCTTT
>-|TRBJ2-7|-|TRBV27
CASRRAGSGYEQYF
TGTGCCAGCAGGAGGGCAGGGTCAGGGTACGAGCAGTACTTC